The clone carrying this TCR beta chain has at least ten counts. What it recognizes is unknown. The sequence runs out 3 residues before the end of the CDR3; the remainder is reconstructed from the germline J gene. Clones were read by immunoSEQ multiplex PCR, and TCRdb kept only the in-frame ones, dropping some. This repertoire holds some 43,000 clones, and none appear only once. This entry belongs to a study of T cell clonality in common variable immunodeficiency. General study findings and limits: Repertoire-complication correlations in CVID were limited by patient heterogeneity. CVID subjects showed higher TCRbeta clonality than healthy controls. Common variable immunodeficiency TCR beta sequences reportedly had fewer deletions and N-nucleotide insertions.

Donors gave roughly 5 to 9 ml heparinized peripheral whole blood. The germline gives CDR1 SGHTA, CDR2 FQGTGA. The length of the CDR3 is 15 residues. V lost 5 bases to trimming and J lost 4 bases; unmatched junction nucleotides: 4. The clonotype originates from a person between 18 and 69 years old in good health. This chain uses TRBV7-3 with TRBJ2-5; TRBD2 matches at 13 bases. The sequenced material came from peripheral blood mononuclear cells. The covered CDR3 bases are TGTGCCAGCAGCCCGACTAGCGGGAGGCGAGAGACC. Translation gives CASSPTSGRRET. The whole CDR3 is CASSPTSGRRETQYF. Looking up the rest from reference TRBV7-3 and TRBJ2-5 gives the full variable domain: GAGVSQTPSNKVTEKGKYVELRCDPISGHTALYWYRQSLGQGPEFLIYFQGTGAADDSGLPNDRFFAVRPEGSVSTLKIQRTERGDSAVYLCASSPTSGRRETQYFGPGTRLLVL.